This T cell receptor beta chain was documented in a study of blood T cell repertoires in COVID-19. As originally analysed: Researchers report that nucleated cell counts were estimated from reference gene primer amplification. TCRdb's table, derived via immunoSEQ multiplex PCR, lists solely in-frame clones and lacks some. V, J and clone size are taken as reported in that table, and D and trimming were inferred from the DNA itself. The sample carries fewer than 150,000 clones, about 79% recorded once. The germline gives CDR1 SGHRS, CDR2 YFSETQ. CDR3 length: 16 residues. V lost 1 base and J lost 1, with 14 bases in between.

This chain connects TRBV5-1 to TRBJ1-1; maybe TRBD1 (6 bases). This TCR was recovered from a man aged 70 or older with acute or convalescent COVID-19. Specimen: peripheral blood. CDR3 in amino acids: CASSLIPRTANTEAFF. In DNA form, the CDR3 reads TGCGCCAGCAGCTTGATTCCGAGGACAGCGAACACTGAAGCTTTCTTT.